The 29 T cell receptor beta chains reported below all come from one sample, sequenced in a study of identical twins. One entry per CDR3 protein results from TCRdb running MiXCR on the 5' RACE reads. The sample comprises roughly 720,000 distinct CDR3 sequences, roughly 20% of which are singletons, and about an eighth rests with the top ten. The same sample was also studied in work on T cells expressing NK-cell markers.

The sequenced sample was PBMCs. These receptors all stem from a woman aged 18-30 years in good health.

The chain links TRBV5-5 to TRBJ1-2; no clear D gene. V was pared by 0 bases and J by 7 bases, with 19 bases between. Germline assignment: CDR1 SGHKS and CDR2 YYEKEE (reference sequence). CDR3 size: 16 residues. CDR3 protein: CASSLDRGPWSGGYTF. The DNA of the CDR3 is TGTGCCAGCAGCTTGGATCGGGGTCCCTGGTCAGGTGGCTACACCTTC.

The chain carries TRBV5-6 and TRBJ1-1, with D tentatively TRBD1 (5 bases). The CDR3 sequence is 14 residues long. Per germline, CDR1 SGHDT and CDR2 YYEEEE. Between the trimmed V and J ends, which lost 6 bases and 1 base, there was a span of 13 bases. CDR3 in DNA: TGTGCCAGCACTAGAGGGACCTCGAACACTGAAGCTTTCTTT. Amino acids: CASTRGTSNTEAFF.

The CDR3 nucleotides are TGTGCCAGCAGCTGGACAGGGGGCGATACGTATTTT. Protein product: CASSWTGGDTYF. V and J are TRBV7-9 and TRBJ2-3, with 11 bases identical to TRBD1. Germline V gene lookup returns CDR1 SEHNR and CDR2 FQNEAQ (reference sequence). V trimming: 4 bases; J trimming: 14 bases; junction bases outside the gene matches: 5. The CDR3 has 12 residues.

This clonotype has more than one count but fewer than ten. The CDR3 loop is CATSRDILGGYEQYF. The DNA of the CDR3 is TGTGCCACCAGCAGAGATATATTGGGGGGCTACGAGCAGTACTTC. The V gene is TRBV15, the J gene TRBJ2-7, with a tentative D call TRBD2 (6 bases). Looked up from germline, CDR1 is LNHNV and CDR2 is YYDKDF (reference sequence). This CDR3 contains 15 residues. V lost 0 bases and J lost 3, with 12 bases in between.

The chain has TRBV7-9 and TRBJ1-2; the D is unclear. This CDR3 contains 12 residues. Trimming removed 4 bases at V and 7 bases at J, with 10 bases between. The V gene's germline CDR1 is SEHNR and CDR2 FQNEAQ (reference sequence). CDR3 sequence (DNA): TGTGCCAGCAGCTACACCCAGGCTGGCTACACCTTC. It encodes CASSYTQAGYTF.

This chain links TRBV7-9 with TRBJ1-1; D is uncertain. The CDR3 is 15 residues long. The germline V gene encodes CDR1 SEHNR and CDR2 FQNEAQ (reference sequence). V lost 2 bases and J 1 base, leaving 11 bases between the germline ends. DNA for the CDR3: TGTGCCAGCAGCTTATGGCCCGCCAGGAACACTGAAGCTTTCTTT. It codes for CASSLWPARNTEAFF.

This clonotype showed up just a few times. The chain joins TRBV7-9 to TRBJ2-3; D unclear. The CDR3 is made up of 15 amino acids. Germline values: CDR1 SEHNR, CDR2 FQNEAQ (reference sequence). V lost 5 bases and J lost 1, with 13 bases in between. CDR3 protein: CASSPDPRRTDTQYF. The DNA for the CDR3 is TGTGCCAGCAGCCCTGACCCGCGTCGCACAGATACGCAGTATTTT.

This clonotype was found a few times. The CDR3 spells CASSLAALRNYGYTF. CDR3 DNA sequence: TGTGCCAGCAGCTTGGCGGCCTTAAGAAACTATGGCTACACCTTC. This chain uses TRBV5-8 with TRBJ1-2; D call uncertain. The CDR3 runs 15 residues. Deletions cut 0 bases from V and 2 bases from J, with 11 bases between. Germline lookup yields CDR1 SGHTS and CDR2 YDEGEE.

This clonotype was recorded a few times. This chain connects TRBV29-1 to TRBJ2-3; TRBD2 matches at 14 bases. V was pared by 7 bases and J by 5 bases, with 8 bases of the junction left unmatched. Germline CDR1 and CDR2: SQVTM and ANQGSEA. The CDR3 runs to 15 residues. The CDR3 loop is CSARLAGGLGDTQYF. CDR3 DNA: TGCAGCGCACGACTAGCGGGGGGGCTGGGAGATACGCAGTATTTT.

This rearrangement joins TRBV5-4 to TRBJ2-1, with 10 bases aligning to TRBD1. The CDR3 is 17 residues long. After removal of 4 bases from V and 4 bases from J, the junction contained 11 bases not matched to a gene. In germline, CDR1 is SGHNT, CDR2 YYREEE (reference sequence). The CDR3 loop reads CASSSGSGTGAYNEQFF. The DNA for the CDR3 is TGTGCCAGCAGCAGCGGCTCCGGGACAGGGGCGTACAATGAGCAGTTCTTC.

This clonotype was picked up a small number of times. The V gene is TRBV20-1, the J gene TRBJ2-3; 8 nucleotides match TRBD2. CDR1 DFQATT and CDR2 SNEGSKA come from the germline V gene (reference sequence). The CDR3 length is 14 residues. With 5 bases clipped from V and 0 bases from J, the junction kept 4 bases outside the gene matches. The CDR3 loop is CSARTSLSTDTQYF. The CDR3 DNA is TGCAGTGCTCGGACTAGCCTTAGCACAGATACGCAGTATTTT.

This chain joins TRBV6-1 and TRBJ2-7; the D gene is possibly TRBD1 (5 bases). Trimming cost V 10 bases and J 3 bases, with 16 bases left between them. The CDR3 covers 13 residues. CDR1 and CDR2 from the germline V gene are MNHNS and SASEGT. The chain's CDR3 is CAITDSTVYEQYF. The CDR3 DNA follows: TGTGCCATAACTGACAGTACCGTCTACGAGCAGTACTTC.

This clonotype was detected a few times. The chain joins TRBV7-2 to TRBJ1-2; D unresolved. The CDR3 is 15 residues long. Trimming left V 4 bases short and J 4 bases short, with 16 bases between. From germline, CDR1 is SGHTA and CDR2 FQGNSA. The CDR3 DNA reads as TGTGCCAGCAGCTCGACCTTCGGGTCGATCTATGGCTACACCTTC. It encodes CASSSTFGSIYGYTF.

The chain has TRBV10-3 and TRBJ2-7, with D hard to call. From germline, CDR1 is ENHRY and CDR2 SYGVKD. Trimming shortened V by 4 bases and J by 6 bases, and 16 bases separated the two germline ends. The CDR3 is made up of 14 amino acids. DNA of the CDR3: TGTGCCATCAGTGGAGGTGGATCTACTGCCGAGCAGTACTTC. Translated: CAISGGGSTAEQYF.

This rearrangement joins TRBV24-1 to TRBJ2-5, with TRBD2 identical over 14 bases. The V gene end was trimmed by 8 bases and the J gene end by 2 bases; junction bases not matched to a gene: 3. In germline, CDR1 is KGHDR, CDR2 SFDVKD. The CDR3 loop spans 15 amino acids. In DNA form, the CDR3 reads TGTGCCACCAAGAGGACTAGCGGGGGGCAAGAGACCCAGTACTTC. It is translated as CATKRTSGGQETQYF.

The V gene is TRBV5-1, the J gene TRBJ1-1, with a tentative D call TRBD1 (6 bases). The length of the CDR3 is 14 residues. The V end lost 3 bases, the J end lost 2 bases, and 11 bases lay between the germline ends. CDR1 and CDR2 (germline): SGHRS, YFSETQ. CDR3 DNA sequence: TGCGCCAGCAGCTCCGGACAGTTCAACACTGAAGCTTTCTTT. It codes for CASSSGQFNTEAFF.

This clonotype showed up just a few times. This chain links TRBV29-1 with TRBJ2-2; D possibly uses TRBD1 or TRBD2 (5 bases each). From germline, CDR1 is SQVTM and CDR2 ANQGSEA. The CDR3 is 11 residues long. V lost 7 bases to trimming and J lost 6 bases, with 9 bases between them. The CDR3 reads CSALGPGELFF. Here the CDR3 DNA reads TGCAGCGCCCTGGGACCCGGGGAGCTGTTTTTT.

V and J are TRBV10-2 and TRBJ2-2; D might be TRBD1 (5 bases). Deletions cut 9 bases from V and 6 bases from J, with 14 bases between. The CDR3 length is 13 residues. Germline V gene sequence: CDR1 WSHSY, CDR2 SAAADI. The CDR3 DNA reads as TGCGCCAGTAGAGTACAGGCCTCCGGGGAGCTGTTTTTT. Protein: CASRVQASGELFF.

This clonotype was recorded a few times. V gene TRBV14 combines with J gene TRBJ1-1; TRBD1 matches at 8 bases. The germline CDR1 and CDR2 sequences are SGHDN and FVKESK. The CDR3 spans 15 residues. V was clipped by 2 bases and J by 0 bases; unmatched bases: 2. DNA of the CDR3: TGTGCCAGCAGCCAATTGGACAGGGTGAACACTGAAGCTTTCTTT. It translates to CASSQLDRVNTEAFF. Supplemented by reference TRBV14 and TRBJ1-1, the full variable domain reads EAGVTQFPSHSVIEKGQTVTLRCDPISGHDNLYWYRRVMGKEIKFLLHFVKESKQDESGMPNNRFLAERTGGTYSTLKVQPAELEDSGVYFCASSQLDRVNTEAFFGQGTRLTVV.

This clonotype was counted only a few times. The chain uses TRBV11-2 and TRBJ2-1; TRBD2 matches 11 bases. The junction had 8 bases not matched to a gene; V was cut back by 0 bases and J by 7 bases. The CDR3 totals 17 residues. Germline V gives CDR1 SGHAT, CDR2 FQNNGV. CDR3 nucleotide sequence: TGTGCCAGCAGCTTAGACCTAGCGGGAGGCCGGCGGAATGAGCAGTTCTTC. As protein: CASSLDLAGGRRNEQFF.

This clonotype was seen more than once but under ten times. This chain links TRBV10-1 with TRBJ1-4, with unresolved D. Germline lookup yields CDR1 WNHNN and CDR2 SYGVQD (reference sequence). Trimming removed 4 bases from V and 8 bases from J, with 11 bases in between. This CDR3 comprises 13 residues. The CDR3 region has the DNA TGCGCCAGCAGTGGAATCGACGGCGAAAAACTGTTTTTT. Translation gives CASSGIDGEKLFF.

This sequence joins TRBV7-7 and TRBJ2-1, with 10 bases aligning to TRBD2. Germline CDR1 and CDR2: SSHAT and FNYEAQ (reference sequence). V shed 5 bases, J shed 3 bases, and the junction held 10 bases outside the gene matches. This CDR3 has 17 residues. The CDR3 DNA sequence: TGTGCCAGCAGCCGTCTAGGTTCTAGCGGGAGCTACAATGAGCAGTTCTTC. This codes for CASSRLGSSGSYNEQFF.

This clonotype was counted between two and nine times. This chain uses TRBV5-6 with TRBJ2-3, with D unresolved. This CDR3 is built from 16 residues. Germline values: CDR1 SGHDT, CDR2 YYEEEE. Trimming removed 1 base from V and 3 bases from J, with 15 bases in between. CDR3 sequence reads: CASSLRARQWTDTQYF. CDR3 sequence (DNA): TGTGCCAGCAGCTTGCGGGCCCGTCAGTGGACAGATACGCAGTATTTT.

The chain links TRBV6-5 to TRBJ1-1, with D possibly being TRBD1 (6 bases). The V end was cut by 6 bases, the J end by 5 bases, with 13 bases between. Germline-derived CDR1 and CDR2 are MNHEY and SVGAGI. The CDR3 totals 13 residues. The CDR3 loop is CASSYKGETEAFF. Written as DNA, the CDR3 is TGTGCCAGCAGCTACAAGGGGGAAACTGAAGCTTTCTTT.

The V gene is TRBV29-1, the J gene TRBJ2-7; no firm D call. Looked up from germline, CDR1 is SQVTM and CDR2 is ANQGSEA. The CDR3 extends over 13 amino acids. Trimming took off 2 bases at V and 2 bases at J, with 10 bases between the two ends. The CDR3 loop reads CSVETVLPYEQYF. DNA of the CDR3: TGCAGCGTTGAAACTGTCCTGCCCTACGAGCAGTACTTC.

CDR3 coding DNA: TGCAGCGTTGAAGACTCGCGGGCCAAAAACATTCAGTACTTC. Amino acid sequence: CSVEDSRAKNIQYF. This chain links TRBV29-1 with TRBJ2-4; D is unclear. The V end lost 0 bases, the J end lost 1 base, and 7 bases lay between the germline ends. The germline V gene encodes CDR1 SQVTM and CDR2 ANQGSEA. The CDR3 has 14 residues.

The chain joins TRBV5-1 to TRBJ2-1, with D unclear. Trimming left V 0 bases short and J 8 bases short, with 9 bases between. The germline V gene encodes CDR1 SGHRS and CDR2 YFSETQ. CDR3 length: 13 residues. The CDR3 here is CASSLALVDEQFF. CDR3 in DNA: TGCGCCAGCAGCTTGGCTCTCGTAGATGAGCAGTTCTTC.

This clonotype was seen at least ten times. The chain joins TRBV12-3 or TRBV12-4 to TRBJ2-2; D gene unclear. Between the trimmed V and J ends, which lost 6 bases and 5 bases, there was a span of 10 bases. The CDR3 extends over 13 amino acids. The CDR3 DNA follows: TGTGCCAGCAGACCCACTTGGACCGGGGAGCTGTTTTTT. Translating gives CASRPTWTGELFF.

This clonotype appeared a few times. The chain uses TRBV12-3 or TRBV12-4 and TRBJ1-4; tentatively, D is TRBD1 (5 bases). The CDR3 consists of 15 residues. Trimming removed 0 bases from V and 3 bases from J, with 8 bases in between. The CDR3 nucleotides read TGTGCCAGCAGTTTAGCGCGCAGGGCTAATGAAAAACTGTTTTTT. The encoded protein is CASSLARRANEKLFF.